Here is one T cell receptor (beta chain) with its context. Its specificity is unknown. TCRdb analysed the 5' RACE reads with MiXCR anew, one entry per CDR3 protein. The sample records 250,000 to 300,000 distinct CDR3 sequences, under 9% being singletons. The data derive from a study of T cells after yellow fever vaccination. Study-level background: The authors prepared low-cell-number fractions using SMART-Seq v4 Ultra Low Input. Study findings and constraints: The CD4 and CD8 compartments had a small share of their clonotypes in common.

This CDR3 region has 15 residues. Germline V lookup: CDR1 SGHRS, CDR2 YFSETQ. The ends lost 3 bases at V and 2 bases at J; junction bases unmatched: 6. The rearrangement uses TRBV5-1 and TRBJ2-3; TRBD2 aligns across 7 bases. The sample was CD4+ T cells sorted from PBMCs, taken 5 days after the yellow fever booster vaccination. This clonotype was obtained from a man aged 18 to 29 who received the YFV17D yellow fever vaccine. The DNA of the CDR3 is TGCGCCAGCAGCTCAGCGGGAAGGGACACAGATACGCAGTATTTT. It specifies CASSSAGRDTDTQYF.